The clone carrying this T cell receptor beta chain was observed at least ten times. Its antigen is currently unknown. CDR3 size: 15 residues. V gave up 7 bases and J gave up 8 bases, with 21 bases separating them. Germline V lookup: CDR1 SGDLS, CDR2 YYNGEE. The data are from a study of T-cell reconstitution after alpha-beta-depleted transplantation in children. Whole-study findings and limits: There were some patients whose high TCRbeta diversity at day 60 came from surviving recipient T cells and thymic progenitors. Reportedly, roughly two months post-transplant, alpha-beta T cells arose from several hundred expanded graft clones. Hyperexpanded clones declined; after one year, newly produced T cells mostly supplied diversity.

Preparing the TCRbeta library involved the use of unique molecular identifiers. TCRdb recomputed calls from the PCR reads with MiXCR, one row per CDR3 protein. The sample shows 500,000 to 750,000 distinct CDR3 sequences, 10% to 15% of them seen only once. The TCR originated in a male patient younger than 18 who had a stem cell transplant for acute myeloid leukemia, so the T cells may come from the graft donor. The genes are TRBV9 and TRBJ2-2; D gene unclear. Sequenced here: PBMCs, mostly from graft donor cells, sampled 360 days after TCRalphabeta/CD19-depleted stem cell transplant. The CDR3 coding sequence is TGTGCCAGCCGAAGAGGTAGGGTGTCTTCAGGGGAGCTGTTTTTT. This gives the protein CASRRGRVSSGELFF.